A selection of T cell receptor beta chains follows, all from one sample in a study of cytomegalovirus exposure and HLA in healthy donors. The repertoire was sequenced with immunoSEQ multiplex PCR; TCRdb's copy has only in-frame clones and lacks some. In the table there are some 130,000 clones, roughly 79% of which are singletons. Sequencing input: PBMCs. The source is a man between 18 and 35 years old in good health and CMV-seronegative. The CDR3 runs from the conserved cysteine through the conserved F or W. The D gene is left open where the match is weak. The size entry is marked missing in some rows and otherwise reads once, few, many or a size class.

len,v_gene,d_gene,j_gene,abundance,CDR3aa,CDR3nt
20,TRBV2,NA,TRBJ1-6,NA,CASSPQRVFDRSSYNSPLHF,TGTGCCAGCAGCCCCCAGAGGGTATTCGACAGGAGCTCCTATAATTCACCCCTCCACTTT
13,TRBV29-1,TRBD1,TRBJ2-7,few,CSVPGTGGYEQYF,TGCAGCGTCCCCGGGACAGGGGGGTACGAGCAGTACTTC
14,TRBV4-1,TRBD1,TRBJ1-2,NA,CASSPRTGGSGYTF,TGCGCCAGCAGCCCGCGGACAGGAGGGAGTGGCTACACCTTC
16,TRBV7-8,NA,TRBJ1-2,NA,CASSSGAFGRDYGYTF,TGTGCCAGCAGCTCAGGCGCGTTCGGCAGGGACTATGGCTACACCTTC
10,TRBV20-1,NA,TRBJ2-7,NA,CSASPYEQYF,TGCAGTGCTAGTCCTTACGAGCAGTACTTC
12,TRBV30,TRBD1,TRBJ2-7,NA,CAWSRDSYEQYF,TGTGCCTGGTCCCGGGACAGCTACGAGCAGTACTTC
12,TRBV19,NA,TRBJ1-2,NA,CASSIGQNGYTF,TGTGCCAGTAGTATAGGACAAAACGGCTACACCTTC
15,TRBV4-3,TRBD2,TRBJ2-7,NA,CASSPGLAGTYEQYF,TGCGCCAGCAGCCCGGGACTAGCGGGAACCTACGAGCAGTACTTC
13,TRBV19,NA,TRBJ1-1,NA,CASSISRAYEAFF,TGTGCCAGTAGTATATCCAGAGCGTATGAAGCTTTCTTT
16,TRBV5-6,NA,TRBJ2-4,NA,CASSFGFMEAKNIQYF,TGTGCCAGCAGCTTTGGGTTTATGGAGGCCAAAAACATTCAGTACTTC
19,TRBV27,TRBD1,TRBJ1-2,NA,CASSFLPGQGFGEDYGYTF,TGTGCCAGCAGTTTTCTTCCGGGACAGGGTTTTGGGGAGGACTATGGCTACACCTTC
15,TRBV29-1,TRBD2,TRBJ2-3,NA,CSARGRASATDTQYF,TGCAGCGCCCGAGGGAGGGCTTCTGCCACAGATACGCAGTATTTT
15,TRBV25-1,NA,TRBJ1-1,NA,CASRESIRENTEAFF,TGTGCCAGCAGGGAGTCTATCCGGGAGAACACTGAAGCTTTCTTT
14,TRBV2,NA,TRBJ2-6,NA,CASLLDSGANVLTF,TGTGCCAGCTTATTAGACTCTGGGGCCAACGTCCTGACTTTC
14,TRBV6-5,NA,TRBJ2-1,NA,CASSYEVRNNEQFF,TGTGCCAGCAGTTACGAGGTGCGGAACAATGAGCAGTTCTTC
12,TRBV29-1,TRBD1,TRBJ2-3,NA,CSENRDRDTQYF,TGCAGCGAGAACCGGGACAGAGATACGCAGTATTTT
13,TRBV5-1,TRBD2,TRBJ2-2,NA,CAVTSHNTGELFF,TGCGCCGTGACTAGCCATAACACCGGGGAGCTGTTTTTT
15,TRBV6-5,TRBD1,TRBJ2-7,NA,CASSGQGATPYEQYF,TGTGCCAGCAGCGGACAGGGGGCTACCCCATACGAGCAGTACTTC
16,TRBV7-3,TRBD2,TRBJ2-1,NA,CASSLVAGGDYNEQFF,TGTGCCAGCAGCTTAGTAGCGGGGGGGGACTACAATGAGCAGTTCTTC
15,TRBV25-1,TRBD1,TRBJ2-3,NA,CASSQGDSITDTQYF,TGTGCCAGCAGTCAAGGGGACAGCATCACAGATACGCAGTATTTT
16,TRBV2,TRBD2,TRBJ2-7,NA,CASRVNRGGLRGEQYF,TGTGCCAGCAGGGTCAACCGGGGGGGGCTGAGAGGCGAGCAGTACTTC
14,TRBV11-2,NA,TRBJ2-7,NA,CASSLAGKGREQYF,TGTGCCAGCAGCTTAGCGGGGAAAGGGCGGGAGCAGTACTTC
16,TRBV18,TRBD1,TRBJ1-5,NA,CASSPNPQGVNQPQHF,TGTGCCAGCTCACCAAATCCGCAGGGGGTCAATCAGCCCCAGCATTTT
13,TRBV19,NA,TRBJ1-2,NA,CASTGGSFYGYTF,TGTGCCAGTACCGGAGGATCTTTTTATGGCTACACCTTC
10,TRBV28,NA,TRBJ1-4,few,CATRDEKLFF,TGTGCCACTAGAGATGAAAAACTGTTTTTT
15,TRBV7-3,NA,TRBJ2-3,NA,CASSANPTSTDTQYF,TGTGCCAGCAGCGCAAACCCGACTTCCACAGATACGCAGTATTTT
16,TRBV4-3,NA,TRBJ2-1,NA,CASSQDSDRAYNEQFF,TGCGCCAGCAGCCAGGACTCGGACAGAGCTTACAATGAGCAGTTCTTC
16,TRBV4-1,TRBD1,TRBJ2-7,NA,CASSHSLGQGPYEQYF,TGCGCCAGCAGCCATTCCCTCGGACAGGGGCCCTACGAGCAGTACTTC
12,TRBV25-1,NA,TRBJ1-2,NA,CASSVDSYGYTF,TGTGCCAGCAGTGTTGACAGCTATGGCTACACCTTC
12,TRBV7-6,NA,TRBJ2-7,NA,CASSRGGVEQYF,TGTGCCAGCAGCAGGGGGGGGGTCGAGCAGTACTTC
14,TRBV5-4,TRBD1,TRBJ2-3,NA,CASSFDRDTDTQYF,TGTGCCAGCAGCTTCGACAGGGACACAGATACGCAGTATTTT
14,TRBV10-1,NA,TRBJ2-2,NA,CASSESSDTGELFF,TGCGCCAGCAGTGAGTCATCGGACACCGGGGAGCTGTTTTTT
15,TRBV5-4,NA,TRBJ2-6,NA,CASSPEGPGANVLTF,TGTGCCAGCAGCCCGGAGGGCCCTGGGGCCAACGTCCTGACTTTC
14,TRBV29-1,NA,TRBJ1-2,NA,CSVERFRAEKGYTF,TGCAGCGTTGAACGGTTTCGAGCGGAAAAAGGCTACACCTTC
14,TRBV4-3,NA,TRBJ2-7,NA,CASSQDGGTYEQYF,TGCGCCAGCAGCCAAGATGGGGGGACCTACGAGCAGTACTTC
14,TRBV7-3,NA,TRBJ1-6,NA,CASSDSSYNSPLHF,TGTGCCAGCAGCGACAGTTCTTATAATTCACCCCTCCACTTT
13,TRBV30,TRBD1,TRBJ1-5,once,CAWDGQGDQPQHF,TGTGCCTGGGATGGACAGGGCGATCAGCCCCAGCATTTT
11,TRBV19,NA,TRBJ1-2,NA,CASSTRGGYTF,TGTGCCAGTAGTACCAGGGGAGGCTACACCTTC
16,TRBV9,TRBD2,TRBJ2-5,many,CASSDYLAGDEETQYF,TGTGCCAGCAGCGATTACCTAGCGGGGGACGAAGAGACCCAGTACTTC
14,TRBV5-6,NA,TRBJ1-6,NA,CASSLFWEFSPLHF,TGTGCCAGCAGCCTTTTCTGGGAGTTTTCACCCCTCCACTTT
19,TRBV9,TRBD1,TRBJ2-1,NA,CASSPLISSRDRGYNEQFF,TGTGCCAGCAGCCCCCTAATCTCCAGTCGGGACAGGGGTTACAATGAGCAGTTCTTC
16,TRBV7-9,NA,TRBJ2-3,NA,CASSPPERGGTGTQYF,TGTGCCAGCAGCCCCCCGGAAAGGGGGGGAACTGGTACGCAGTATTTT
14,TRBV5-8,TRBD2,TRBJ2-4,NA,CASSSFGLANIQYF,TGTGCCAGCAGCTCCTTCGGACTAGCAAACATTCAGTACTTC
13,TRBV18,NA,TRBJ2-7,NA,CASSPDTSYEQYF,TGTGCCAGCTCACCGGACACCTCCTACGAGCAGTACTTC